These T cell receptor beta chains were read from a single sample in a study of T cells in Graves' hyperthyroidism and ophthalmopathy. One entry per CDR3 protein, called by TCRdb with MiXCR from the multiplex PCR reads. Found here are under 250,000 distinct CDR3 sequences, around 25% of them singletons; the top ten hold under 40%. Sequenced input: blood. These receptors were taken from a woman aged 40 to 55 with Graves' ophthalmopathy. CDR3s include the opening cysteine and the closing phenylalanine or tryptophan. Each record gives: clone size, V gene, D gene, J gene, CDR3 DNA, CDR3 protein. D genes are given only for firm matches. Expanded clones get a size class; other rows say once, few or many, or leave the size out.

size: many; V: TRBV28; D: -; J: TRBJ2-2; DNA: TGTGCCAGCAGTTTAATCCGGGTCCAGAACACCGGGGAGCTGTTTTTT; CDR3: CASSLIRVQNTGELFF
size: -; V: TRBV6-1; D: TRBD2; J: TRBJ2-5; DNA: TGTGCCAGCAGTCCCCTCCGGACTAGCGGGAGTAAAGAGACCCAGTACTTC; CDR3: CASSPLRTSGSKETQYF
size: many; V: TRBV19; D: -; J: TRBJ1-1; DNA: TGTGCCAGTAGTATCGGGGGCTCGGTCACTGAAGCTTTCTTT; CDR3: CASSIGGSVTEAFF
size: -; V: TRBV20-1; D: -; J: TRBJ2-7; DNA: TGCAGTGCCCATAGTGGGCAGTCGCTTTACGAGCAGTACTTC; CDR3: CSAHSGQSLYEQYF
size: many; V: TRBV12-3/TRBV12-4; D: TRBD1; J: TRBJ2-7; DNA: TGTGCCAGCAGTTCCACCACCCCGACAGGGTGGCACGAGCAGTACTTC; CDR3: CASSSTTPTGWHEQYF
size: many; V: TRBV5-1; D: -; J: TRBJ2-5; DNA: TGCGCCAGCAGCTCCTTGGGGGGCAGTGAGACCCAGTACTTC; CDR3: CASSSLGGSETQYF
size: many; V: TRBV4-1; D: -; J: TRBJ2-3; DNA: TGCGCCAGCAGCAAACTAGACACAGATACGCAGTATTTT; CDR3: CASSKLDTDTQYF
size: many; V: TRBV5-1; D: -; J: TRBJ2-7; DNA: TGCGCCAGCAGCTTGAATTGGTACGAGCAGTACTTC; CDR3: CASSLNWYEQYF
size: many; V: TRBV29-1; D: -; J: TRBJ2-7; DNA: TGCAGCGTTAGCAGCGCCTCCTACGAGCAGTACTTC; CDR3: CSVSSASYEQYF
size: many; V: TRBV7-9; D: -; J: TRBJ2-7; DNA: TGTGCCAGCAGCTCGCAAATAGGGTTCCACGAGCAGTACTTC; CDR3: CASSSQIGFHEQYF
size: many; V: TRBV7-2; D: TRBD1; J: TRBJ2-5; DNA: TGTGCCAGCAGCCAAGGACAGGGTGGGGAGACCCAGTACTTC; CDR3: CASSQGQGGETQYF
size: few; V: TRBV13; D: -; J: TRBJ2-5; DNA: TGTGCCAGCAGCTTATGGGCTAGTACCTCCAAAGAGACCCAGTACTTC; CDR3: CASSLWASTSKETQYF
size: many; V: TRBV10-3; D: TRBD1; J: TRBJ1-1; DNA: TGTGCCATAAGGACAGGGGGGGACACTGAAGCTTTCTTT; CDR3: CAIRTGGDTEAFF
size: many; V: TRBV10-3; D: TRBD1; J: TRBJ1-2; DNA: TGTGCCATCACCGACCCGGGACAGGGGTTTGGCTACACCTTC; CDR3: CAITDPGQGFGYTF
size: many; V: TRBV20-1; D: -; J: TRBJ2-7; DNA: TGCAGTGCTAGCCCTGGGACAACCTACGAGCAGTACTTC; CDR3: CSASPGTTYEQYF
size: many; V: TRBV28; D: -; J: TRBJ1-2; DNA: TGTGCCATCTACGAGGGGGGCTACACCTTC; CDR3: CAIYEGGYTF
size: -; V: TRBV29-1; D: TRBD1; J: TRBJ1-1; DNA: TGCAGCGTTCTACAGGGGAGTACTGAAGCTTTCTTT; CDR3: CSVLQGSTEAFF
size: -; V: TRBV5-6; D: TRBD1; J: TRBJ1-2; DNA: TGTGCCAGCAGCCCGACATCCCTGAGGGGACAGGGGCTCTCCTTTAACTATGGCTACACCTTC; CDR3: CASSPTSLRGQGLSFNYGYTF
size: many; V: TRBV5-1; D: TRBD1; J: TRBJ2-5; DNA: TGCGCCAGCAGCCGGGACAGGAGCCAAGAGACCCAGTACTTC; CDR3: CASSRDRSQETQYF
size: -; V: TRBV18; D: -; J: TRBJ2-7; DNA: TGTGCCAGCTCACCGAAGACAGGCCTAACATCCTACGAGCAGTACTTC; CDR3: CASSPKTGLTSYEQYF
size: -; V: TRBV12-3/TRBV12-4; D: -; J: TRBJ2-7; DNA: TGTGCCAGCTCCCCCCAGCGGGACAGCTCCTACGAGCAGTACTTC; CDR3: CASSPQRDSSYEQYF
size: many; V: TRBV28; D: TRBD2; J: TRBJ2-7; DNA: TGTGCCAGCAGTCCCCCCGTCGGGGGGTTCTACGAGCAGTACTTC; CDR3: CASSPPVGGFYEQYF
size: few; V: TRBV7-8; D: TRBD2; J: TRBJ2-2; DNA: TGTGCCAGCAGCTCTCTAGCGGTAGCGAACACCGGGGAGCTGTTTTTT; CDR3: CASSSLAVANTGELFF
size: many; V: TRBV13; D: -; J: TRBJ1-1; DNA: TGTGCCAGCAGCTTAGGTTATGAAGCTTTCTTT; CDR3: CASSLGYEAFF
size: many; V: TRBV27; D: TRBD1; J: TRBJ1-1; DNA: TGTGCCAGCAGTCGACAGGGGGTTGCTGAAGCTTTCTTT; CDR3: CASSRQGVAEAFF